This T cell receptor (beta chain) was profiled in a study of T cells in localized non-small cell lung cancer. Trimming removed 3 bases from V and 7 bases from J; junction bases left unmatched: 4. This CDR3 has 15 amino acids. Germline-derived CDR1 and CDR2 are LNHNV and YYDKDF (reference sequence). This clone was seen just once. The target antigen is unknown. TCRdb's copy holds only in-frame clones and misses some; the assay was immunoSEQ multiplex PCR. Of tens of thousands of clones detected, roughly 94% appear once; the ten largest clones hold 0.73%. Findings of the study overall: One tumor region alone was sequenced, and heterogeneity therefore remains possible. Higher blood T cell density tracked longer overall survival. In uninvolved adjacent lung, T cell clonality reached its highest value, exceeding tumor. A median around 55 of the top 100 tumor clones appeared in adjacent lung.

This chain links TRBV15 with TRBJ1-4, with 11 nucleotides matching TRBD1. The starting material was peripheral blood, obtained before any cancer treatment. The sequence was collected from a woman aged 35-75 years with stage I lung adenocarcinoma. CDR3 DNA: TGTGCCACCAGCAGGACCGGGACAGGGGGTGAAAAACTGTTTTTT. It encodes CATSRTGTGGEKLFF.